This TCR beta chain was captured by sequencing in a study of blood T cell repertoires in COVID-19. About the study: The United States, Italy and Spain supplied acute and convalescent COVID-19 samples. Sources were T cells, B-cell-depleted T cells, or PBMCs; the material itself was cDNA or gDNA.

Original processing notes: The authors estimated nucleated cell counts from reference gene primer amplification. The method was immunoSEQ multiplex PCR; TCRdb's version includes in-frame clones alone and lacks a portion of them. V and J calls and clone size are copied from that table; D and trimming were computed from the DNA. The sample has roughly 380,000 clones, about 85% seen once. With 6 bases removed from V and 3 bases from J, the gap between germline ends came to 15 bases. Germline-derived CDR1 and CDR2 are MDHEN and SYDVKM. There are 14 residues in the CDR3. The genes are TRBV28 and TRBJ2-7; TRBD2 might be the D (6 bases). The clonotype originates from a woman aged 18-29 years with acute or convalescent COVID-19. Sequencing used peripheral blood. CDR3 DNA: TGTGCCAGCAGGACCCCAAGGACTAACTACGAGCAGTACTTC. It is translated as CASRTPRTNYEQYF. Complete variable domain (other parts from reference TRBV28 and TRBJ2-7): DVKVTQSSRYLVKRTGEKVFLECVQDMDHENMFWYRQDPGLGLRLIYFSYDVKMKEKGDIPEGYSVSREKKERFSLILESASTNQTSMYLCASRTPRTNYEQYFGPGTRLTVT.